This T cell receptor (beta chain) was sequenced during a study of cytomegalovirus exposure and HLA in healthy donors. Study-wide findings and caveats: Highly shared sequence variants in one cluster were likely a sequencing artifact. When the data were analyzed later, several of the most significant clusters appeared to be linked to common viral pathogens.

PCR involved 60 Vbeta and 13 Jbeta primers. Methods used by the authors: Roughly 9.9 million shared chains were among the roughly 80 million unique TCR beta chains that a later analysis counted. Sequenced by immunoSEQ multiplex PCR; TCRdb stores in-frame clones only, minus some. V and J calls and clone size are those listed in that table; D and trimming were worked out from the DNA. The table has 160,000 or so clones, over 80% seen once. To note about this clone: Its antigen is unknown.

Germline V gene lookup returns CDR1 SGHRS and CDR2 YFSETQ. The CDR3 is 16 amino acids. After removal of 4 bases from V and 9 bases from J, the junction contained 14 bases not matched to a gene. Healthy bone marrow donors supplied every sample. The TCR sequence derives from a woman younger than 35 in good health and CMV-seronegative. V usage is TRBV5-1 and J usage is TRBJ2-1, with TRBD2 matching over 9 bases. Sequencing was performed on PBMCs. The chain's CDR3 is CASSPQWASGATEQFF. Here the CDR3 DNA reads TGCGCCAGCAGCCCCCAGTGGGCTAGCGGGGCGACTGAGCAGTTCTTC.